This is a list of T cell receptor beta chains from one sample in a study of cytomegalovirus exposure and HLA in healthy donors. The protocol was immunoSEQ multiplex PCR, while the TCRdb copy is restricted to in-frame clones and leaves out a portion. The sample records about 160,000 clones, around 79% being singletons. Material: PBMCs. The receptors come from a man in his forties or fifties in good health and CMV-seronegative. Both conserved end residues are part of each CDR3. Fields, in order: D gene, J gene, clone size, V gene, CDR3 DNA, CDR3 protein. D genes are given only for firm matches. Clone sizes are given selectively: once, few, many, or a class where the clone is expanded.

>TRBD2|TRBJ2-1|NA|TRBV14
TGTGCCAGCAGCCAATCTATACTAGCGGGGGGGCCGGAGAGTGAGCAGTTCTTC
CASSQSILAGGPESEQFF
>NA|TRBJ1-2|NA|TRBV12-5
TGTGCTAGTGGTTTCAGGGAATTCTATGGCTACACCTTC
CASGFREFYGYTF
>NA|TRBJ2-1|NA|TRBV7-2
TGTGCCAGCAGCTTAGCGCGGGGATTATTCAATGAGCAGTTCTTC
CASSLARGLFNEQFF
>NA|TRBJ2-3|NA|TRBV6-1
TGTGCCGGCAGTGAATTCGGACACACGCTCGAAGATACGCAGTATTTT
CAGSEFGHTLEDTQYF
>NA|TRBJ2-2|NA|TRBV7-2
TGTGCCAGCAGCAGACGGGGATTTACCGGGGAGCTGTTTTTT
CASSRRGFTGELFF
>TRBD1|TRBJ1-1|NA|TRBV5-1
TGCGCCAGCAGCTCCACCGGGACAGGCAAACAGAACACTGAAGCTTTCTTT
CASSSTGTGKQNTEAFF
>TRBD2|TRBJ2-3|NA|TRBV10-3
TGTGCCATCAGTAGAATAGCGGGGGGAACAGATACGCAGTATTTT
CAISRIAGGTDTQYF
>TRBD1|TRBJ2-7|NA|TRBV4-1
TGCGCCAGCAGCCAAGATCGGGGACAGGGGAAAAGATTTACTTCCTACGAGCAGTACTTC
CASSQDRGQGKRFTSYEQYF
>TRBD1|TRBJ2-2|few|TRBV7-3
TGTGCCAGCAGCCTCGACAGGGTAGCGGAGCTGTTTTTT
CASSLDRVAELFF
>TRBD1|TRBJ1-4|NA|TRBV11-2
TGTGCCAGCAGGGCACGTGGGACAGTTAATGAAAAACTGTTTTTT
CASRARGTVNEKLFF
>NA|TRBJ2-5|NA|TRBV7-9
TGTGCCAGCAGCTTAGCCGGCGGGCTAGGAGAGACCCAGTACTTC
CASSLAGGLGETQYF
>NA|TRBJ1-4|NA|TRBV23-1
TGCGTCAGCAGTCAATGGGTCCCGGAGGGAGAAAAACTGTTTTTT
CVSSQWVPEGEKLFF
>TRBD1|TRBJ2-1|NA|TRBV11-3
TGTGCCAGCAGCTCGAGACAGGGGGTGGGGTACAATGAGCAGTTCTTC
CASSSRQGVGYNEQFF
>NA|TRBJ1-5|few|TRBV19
TGTGCCAGTAGTATGGTCGGGAATCAGCCCCAGCATTTT
CASSMVGNQPQHF